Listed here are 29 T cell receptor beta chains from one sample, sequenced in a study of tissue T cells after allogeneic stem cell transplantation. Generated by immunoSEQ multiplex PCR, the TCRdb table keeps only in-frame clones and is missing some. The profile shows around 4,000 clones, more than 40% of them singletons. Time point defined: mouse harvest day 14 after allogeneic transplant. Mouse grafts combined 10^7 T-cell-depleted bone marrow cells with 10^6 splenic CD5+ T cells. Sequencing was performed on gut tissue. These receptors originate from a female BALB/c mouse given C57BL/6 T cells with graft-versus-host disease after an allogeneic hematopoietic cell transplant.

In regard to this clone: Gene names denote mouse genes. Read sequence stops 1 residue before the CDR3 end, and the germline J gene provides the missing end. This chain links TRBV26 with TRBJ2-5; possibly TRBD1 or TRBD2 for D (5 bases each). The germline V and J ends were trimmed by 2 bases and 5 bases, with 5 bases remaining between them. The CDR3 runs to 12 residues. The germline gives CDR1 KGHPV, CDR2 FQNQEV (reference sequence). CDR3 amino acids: CASSLGGDTQYF. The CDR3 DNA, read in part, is TGTGCCAGCAGTCTGGGGGGAGACACCCAGTAC.

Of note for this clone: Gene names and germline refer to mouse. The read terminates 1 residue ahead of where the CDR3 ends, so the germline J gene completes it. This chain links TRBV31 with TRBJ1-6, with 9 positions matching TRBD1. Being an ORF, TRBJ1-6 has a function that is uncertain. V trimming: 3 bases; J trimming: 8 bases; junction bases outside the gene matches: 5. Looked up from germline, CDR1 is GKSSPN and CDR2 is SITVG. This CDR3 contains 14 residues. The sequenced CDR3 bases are TGTGCCTGGAGCCCGGGACAGGGCGATTCGCCCCTCTAC. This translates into CAWSPGQGDSPLY. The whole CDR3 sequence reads CAWSPGQGDSPLYF.

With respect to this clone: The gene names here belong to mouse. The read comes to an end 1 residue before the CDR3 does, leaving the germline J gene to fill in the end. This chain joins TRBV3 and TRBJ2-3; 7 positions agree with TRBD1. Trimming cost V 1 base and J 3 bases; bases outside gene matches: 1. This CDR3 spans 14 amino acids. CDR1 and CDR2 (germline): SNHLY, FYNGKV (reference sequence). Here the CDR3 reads CASSLDRGAETLYF. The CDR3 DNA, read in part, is TGTGCCAGCAGCTTAGACAGGGGAGCAGAAACGCTGTAT.

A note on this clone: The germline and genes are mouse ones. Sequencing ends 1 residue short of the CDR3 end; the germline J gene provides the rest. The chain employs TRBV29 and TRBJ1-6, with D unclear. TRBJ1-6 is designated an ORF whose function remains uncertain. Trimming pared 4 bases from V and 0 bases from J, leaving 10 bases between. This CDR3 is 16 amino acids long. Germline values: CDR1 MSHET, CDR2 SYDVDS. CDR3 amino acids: CASSWSSNSYNSPLYF. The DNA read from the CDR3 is TGTGCTAGCAGTTGGTCCTCGAATTCCTATAATTCGCCCCTCTAC.

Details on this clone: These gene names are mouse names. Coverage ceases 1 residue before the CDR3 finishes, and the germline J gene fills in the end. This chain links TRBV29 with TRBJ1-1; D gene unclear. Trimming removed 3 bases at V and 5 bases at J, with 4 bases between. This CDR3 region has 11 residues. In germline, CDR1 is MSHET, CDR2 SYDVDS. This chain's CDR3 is CASSFRTEVFF. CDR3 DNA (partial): TGTGCTAGCAGTTTTCGGACAGAAGTCTTC.

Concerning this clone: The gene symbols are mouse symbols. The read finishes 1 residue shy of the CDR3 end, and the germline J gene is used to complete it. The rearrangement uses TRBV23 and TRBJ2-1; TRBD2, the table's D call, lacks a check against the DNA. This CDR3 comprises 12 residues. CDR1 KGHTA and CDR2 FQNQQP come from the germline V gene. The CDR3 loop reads CSSAGGYPEQFF. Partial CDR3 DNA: TGCTCATCGGCGGGGGGATATCCTGAGCAGTTC. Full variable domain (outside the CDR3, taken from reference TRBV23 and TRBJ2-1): DAAVTQKPRYLIKMKGQEAEMKCIPEKGHTAVFWYQQKQSKELKFLIYFQNQQPLDQIDMVKERFSAVCPSSSLCSLGIRTCEAEDSALYLCSSAGGYPEQFFGPGTRLTVL.

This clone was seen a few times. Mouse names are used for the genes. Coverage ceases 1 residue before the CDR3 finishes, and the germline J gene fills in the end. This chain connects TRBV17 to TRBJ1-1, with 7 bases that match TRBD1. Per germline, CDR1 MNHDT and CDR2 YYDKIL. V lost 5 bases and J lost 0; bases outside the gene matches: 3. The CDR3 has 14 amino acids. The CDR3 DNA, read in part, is TGTGCTAGCAGTCCTGACAGGGCAAACACAGAAGTCTTC. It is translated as CASSPDRANTEVF. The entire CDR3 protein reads CASSPDRANTEVFF.

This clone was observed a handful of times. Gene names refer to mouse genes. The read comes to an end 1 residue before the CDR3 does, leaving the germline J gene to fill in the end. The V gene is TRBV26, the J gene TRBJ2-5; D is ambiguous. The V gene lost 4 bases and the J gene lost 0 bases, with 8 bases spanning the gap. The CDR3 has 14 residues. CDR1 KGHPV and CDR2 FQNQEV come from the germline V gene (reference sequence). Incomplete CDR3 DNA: TGTGCCAGCAGTCGACAAATTAACCAAGACACCCAGTAC. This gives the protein CASSRQINQDTQY. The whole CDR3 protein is CASSRQINQDTQYF.

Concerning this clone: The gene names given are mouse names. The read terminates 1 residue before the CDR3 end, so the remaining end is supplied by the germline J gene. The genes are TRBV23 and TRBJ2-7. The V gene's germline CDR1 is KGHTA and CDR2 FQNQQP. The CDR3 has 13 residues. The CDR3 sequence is CSSSRGDPYEQYF. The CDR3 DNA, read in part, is TGCTCCAGCAGTCGAGGGGACCCCTATGAACAGTAC.

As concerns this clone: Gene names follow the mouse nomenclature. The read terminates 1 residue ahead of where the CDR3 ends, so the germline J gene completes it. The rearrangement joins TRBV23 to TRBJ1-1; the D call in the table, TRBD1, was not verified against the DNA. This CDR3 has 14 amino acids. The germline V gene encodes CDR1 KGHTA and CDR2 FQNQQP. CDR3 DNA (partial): TGCTCCAGCAGCCCCGGGACAACAAACACAGAAGTCTTC. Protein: CSSSPGTTNTEVF. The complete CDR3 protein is CSSSPGTTNTEVFF.

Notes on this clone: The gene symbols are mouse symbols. Incomplete CDR3 DNA: TGCACCTGCAGTGGGACAGGGGCCGTCTTC. It encodes CTCSGTGAVF. The CDR3 as a whole reads CTCSGTGAVFF. V usage is TRBV1 and J usage is TRBJ1-1, with 9 bases fitting TRBD1. Sequencing ends 1 residue short of the CDR3 end; the germline J gene provides the rest. This CDR3 spans 11 amino acids. In germline, CDR1 is NSQYPW, CDR2 LRSPGD (reference sequence). Trimming at V came to 4 bases and at J to 11 bases, leaving 2 bases not matched to a gene. Variable domain in full (rest from reference TRBV1 and TRBJ1-1): VTLLEQNPRWRLVPRGQAVNLRCILKNSQYPWMSWYQQDLQKQLQWLFTLRSPGDKEVKSLPGADYLATRVTDTELRLQVANMSQGRTLYCTCSGTGAVFFGKGTRLTVV.

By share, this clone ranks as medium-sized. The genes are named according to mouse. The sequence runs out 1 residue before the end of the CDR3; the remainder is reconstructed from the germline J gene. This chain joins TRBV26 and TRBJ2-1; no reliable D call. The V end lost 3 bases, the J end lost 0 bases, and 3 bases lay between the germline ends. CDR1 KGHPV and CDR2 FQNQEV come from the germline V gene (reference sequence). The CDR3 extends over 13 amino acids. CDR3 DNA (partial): TGTGCCAGCAGTCTAGCTAACTATGCTGAGCAGTTC. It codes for CASSLANYAEQF. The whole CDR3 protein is CASSLANYAEQFF. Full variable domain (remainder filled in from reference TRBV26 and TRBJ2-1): NSKVIQTPRYLVKGQGQKAKMRCIPEKGHPVVFWYQQNKNNEFKFLINFQNQEVLQQIDMTEKRFSAECPSNSPCSLEIQSSEAGDSALYLCASSLANYAEQFFGPGTRLTVL.

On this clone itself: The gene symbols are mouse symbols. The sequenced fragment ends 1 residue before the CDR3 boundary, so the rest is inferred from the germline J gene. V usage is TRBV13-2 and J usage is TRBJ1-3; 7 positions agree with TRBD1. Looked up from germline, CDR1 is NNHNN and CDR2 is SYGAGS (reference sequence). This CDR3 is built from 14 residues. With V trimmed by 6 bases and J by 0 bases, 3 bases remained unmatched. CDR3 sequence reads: CASVDRDSGNTLYF. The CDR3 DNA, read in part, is TGTGCCAGCGTCGACAGGGATTCTGGAAATACGCTCTAT.

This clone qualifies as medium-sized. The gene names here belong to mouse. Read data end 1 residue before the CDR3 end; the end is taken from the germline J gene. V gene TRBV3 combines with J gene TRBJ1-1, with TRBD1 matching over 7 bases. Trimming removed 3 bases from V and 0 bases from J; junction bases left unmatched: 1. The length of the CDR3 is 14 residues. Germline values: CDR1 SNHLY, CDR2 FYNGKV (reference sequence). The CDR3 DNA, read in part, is TGTGCCAGCAGCTTCGGGACAGCAAACACAGAAGTCTTC. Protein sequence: CASSFGTANTEVF. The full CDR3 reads CASSFGTANTEVFF.

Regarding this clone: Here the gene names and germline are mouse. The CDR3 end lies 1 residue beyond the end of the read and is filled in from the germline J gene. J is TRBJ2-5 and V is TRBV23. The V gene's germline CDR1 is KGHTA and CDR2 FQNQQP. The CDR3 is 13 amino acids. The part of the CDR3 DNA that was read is TGCTCCAGCAGTCAATCGCCAAAAGACACCCAGTAC. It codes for CSSSQSPKDTQY. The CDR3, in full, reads CSSSQSPKDTQYF.

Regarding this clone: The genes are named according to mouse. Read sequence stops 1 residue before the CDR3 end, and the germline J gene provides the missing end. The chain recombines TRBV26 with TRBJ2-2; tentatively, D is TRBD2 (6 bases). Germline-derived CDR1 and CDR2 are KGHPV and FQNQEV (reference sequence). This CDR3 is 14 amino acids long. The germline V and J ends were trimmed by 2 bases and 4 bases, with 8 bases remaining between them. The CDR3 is CASSLGGSTGQLYF. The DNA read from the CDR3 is TGTGCCAGCAGTCTGGGGGGGAGCACCGGGCAGCTCTAC.

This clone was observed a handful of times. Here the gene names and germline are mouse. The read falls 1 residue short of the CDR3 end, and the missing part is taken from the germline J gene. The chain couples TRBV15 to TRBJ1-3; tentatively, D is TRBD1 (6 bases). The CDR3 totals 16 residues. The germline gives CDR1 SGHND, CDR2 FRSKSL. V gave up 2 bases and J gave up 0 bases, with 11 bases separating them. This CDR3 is CASSLRGDLSGNTLYF. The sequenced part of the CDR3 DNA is TGTGCCAGCAGTTTAAGGGGGGACCTTTCTGGAAATACGCTCTAT. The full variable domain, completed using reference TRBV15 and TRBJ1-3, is DAGVTQTPRHEVAEKGQTIILKCEPVSGHNDLFWYRQTKIQGLELLSYFRSKSLMEDGGAFKDRFKAEMLNSSFSTLKIQPTEPKDSAVYLCASSLRGDLSGNTLYFGEGSRLIVV.

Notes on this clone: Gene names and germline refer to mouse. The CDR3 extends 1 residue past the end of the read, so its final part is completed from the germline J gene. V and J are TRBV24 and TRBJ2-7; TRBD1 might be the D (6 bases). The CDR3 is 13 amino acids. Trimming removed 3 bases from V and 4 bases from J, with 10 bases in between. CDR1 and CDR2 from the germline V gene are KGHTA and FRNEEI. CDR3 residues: CASSLGQKYEQYF. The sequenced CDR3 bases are TGTGCCAGCAGTCTAGGACAGAAATATGAACAGTAC.

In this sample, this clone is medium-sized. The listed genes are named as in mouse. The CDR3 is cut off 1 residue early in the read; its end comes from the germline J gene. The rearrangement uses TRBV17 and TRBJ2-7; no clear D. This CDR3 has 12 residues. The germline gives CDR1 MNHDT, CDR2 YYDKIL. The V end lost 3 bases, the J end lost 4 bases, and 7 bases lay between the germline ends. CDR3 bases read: TGTGCTAGCAGTAGTCCAGGATATGAACAGTAC. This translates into CASSSPGYEQY. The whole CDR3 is CASSSPGYEQYF. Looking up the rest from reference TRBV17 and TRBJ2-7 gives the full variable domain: DTTVKQNPRYKLARVGKPVNLICSQTMNHDTMYWYQKKPNQAPKLLLFYYDKILNREADTFEKFQSSRPNNSFCSLYIGSAGLEYSAMYLCASSSPGYEQYFGPGTRLTVL.

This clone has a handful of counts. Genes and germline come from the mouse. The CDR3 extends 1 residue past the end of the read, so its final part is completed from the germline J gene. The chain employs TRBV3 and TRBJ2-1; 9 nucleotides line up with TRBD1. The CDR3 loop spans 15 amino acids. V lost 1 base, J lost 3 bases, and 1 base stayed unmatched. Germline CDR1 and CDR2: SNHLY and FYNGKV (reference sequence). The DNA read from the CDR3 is TGTGCCAGCAGCTTAGAGGGACAGGGCTATGCTGAGCAGTTC. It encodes CASSLEGQGYAEQF. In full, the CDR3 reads CASSLEGQGYAEQFF. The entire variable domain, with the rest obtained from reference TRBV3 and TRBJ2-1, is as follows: GPKVLQIPSHQIIDMGQMVTLNCDPVSNHLYFYWYKQILGQQMEFLVNFYNGKVMEKSKLFKDQFSVERPDGSYFTLKIQPTALEDSAVYFCASSLEGQGYAEQFFGPGTRLTVL.

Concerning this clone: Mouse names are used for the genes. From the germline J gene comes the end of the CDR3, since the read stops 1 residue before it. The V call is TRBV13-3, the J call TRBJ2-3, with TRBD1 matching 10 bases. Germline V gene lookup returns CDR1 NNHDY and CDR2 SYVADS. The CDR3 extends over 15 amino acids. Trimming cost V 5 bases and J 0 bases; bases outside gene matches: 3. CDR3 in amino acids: CASSRDRGSAETLYF. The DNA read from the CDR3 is TGTGCCAGCAGCCGGGACAGGGGTAGTGCAGAAACGCTGTAT.

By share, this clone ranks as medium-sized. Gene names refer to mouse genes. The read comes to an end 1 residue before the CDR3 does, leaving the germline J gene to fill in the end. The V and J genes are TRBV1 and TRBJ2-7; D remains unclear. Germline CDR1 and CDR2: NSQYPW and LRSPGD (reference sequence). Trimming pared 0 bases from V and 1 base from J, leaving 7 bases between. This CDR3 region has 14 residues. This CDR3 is CTCSADSSSYEQYF. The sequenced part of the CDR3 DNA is TGCACCTGCAGTGCAGACTCCAGTTCCTATGAACAGTAC.

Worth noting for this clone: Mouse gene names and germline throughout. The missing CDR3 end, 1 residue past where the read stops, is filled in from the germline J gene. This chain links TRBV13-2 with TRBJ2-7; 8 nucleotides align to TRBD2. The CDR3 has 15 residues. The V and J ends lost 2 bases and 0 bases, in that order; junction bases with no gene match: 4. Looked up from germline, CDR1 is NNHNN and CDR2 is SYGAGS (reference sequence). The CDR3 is CASGEWGGSSYEQYF. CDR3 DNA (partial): TGTGCCAGCGGTGAATGGGGGGGGAGCTCCTATGAACAGTAC.

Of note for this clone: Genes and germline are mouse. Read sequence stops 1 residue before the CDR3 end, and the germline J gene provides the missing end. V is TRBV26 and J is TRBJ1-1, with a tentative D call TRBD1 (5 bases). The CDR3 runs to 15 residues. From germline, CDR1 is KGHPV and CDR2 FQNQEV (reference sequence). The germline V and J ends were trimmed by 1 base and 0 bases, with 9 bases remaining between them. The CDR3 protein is CASSLWGRSNTEVFF. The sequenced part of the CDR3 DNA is TGTGCCAGCAGTCTGTGGGGACGGTCAAACACAGAAGTCTTC.

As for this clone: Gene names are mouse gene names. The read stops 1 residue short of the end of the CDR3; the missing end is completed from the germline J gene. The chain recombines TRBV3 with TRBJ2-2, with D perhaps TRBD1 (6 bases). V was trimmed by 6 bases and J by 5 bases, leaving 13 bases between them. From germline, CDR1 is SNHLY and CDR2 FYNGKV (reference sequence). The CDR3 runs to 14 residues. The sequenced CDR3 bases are TGTGCCAGCAGAACAGGGAGGGGGACCGGGCAGCTCTAC. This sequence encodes CASRTGRGTGQLY. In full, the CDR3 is CASRTGRGTGQLYF. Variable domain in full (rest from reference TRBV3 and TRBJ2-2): GPKVLQIPSHQIIDMGQMVTLNCDPVSNHLYFYWYKQILGQQMEFLVNFYNGKVMEKSKLFKDQFSVERPDGSYFTLKIQPTALEDSAVYFCASRTGRGTGQLYFGEGSKLTVL.

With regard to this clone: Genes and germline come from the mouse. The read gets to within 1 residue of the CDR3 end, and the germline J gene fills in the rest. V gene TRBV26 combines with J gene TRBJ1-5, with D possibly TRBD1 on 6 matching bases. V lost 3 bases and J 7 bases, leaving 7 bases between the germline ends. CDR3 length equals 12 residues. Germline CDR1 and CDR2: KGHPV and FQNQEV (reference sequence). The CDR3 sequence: CASSLGQQAPLF. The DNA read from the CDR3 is TGTGCCAGCAGTCTTGGACAGCAGGCTCCGCTT. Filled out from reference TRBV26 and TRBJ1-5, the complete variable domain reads NSKVIQTPRYLVKGQGQKAKMRCIPEKGHPVVFWYQQNKNNEFKFLINFQNQEVLQQIDMTEKRFSAECPSNSPCSLEIQSSEAGDSALYLCASSLGQQAPLFGEGTRLSVL.

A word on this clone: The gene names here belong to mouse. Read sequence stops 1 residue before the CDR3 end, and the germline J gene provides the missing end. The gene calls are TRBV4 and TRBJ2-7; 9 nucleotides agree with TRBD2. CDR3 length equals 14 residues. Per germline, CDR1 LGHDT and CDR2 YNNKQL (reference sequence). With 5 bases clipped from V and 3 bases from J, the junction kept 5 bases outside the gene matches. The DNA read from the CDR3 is TGTGCCAGCAGCGCGACTGGGGGCAACTATGAACAGTAC. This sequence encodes CASSATGGNYEQY. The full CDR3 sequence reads CASSATGGNYEQYF.

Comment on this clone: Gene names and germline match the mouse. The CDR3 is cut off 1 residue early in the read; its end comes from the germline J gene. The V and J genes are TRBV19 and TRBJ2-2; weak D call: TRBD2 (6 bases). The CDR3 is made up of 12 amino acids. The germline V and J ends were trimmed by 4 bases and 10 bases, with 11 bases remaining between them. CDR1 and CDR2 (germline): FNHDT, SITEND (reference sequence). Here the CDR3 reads CASSRGVPQLYF. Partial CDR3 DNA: TGTGCCAGCAGTCGGGGGGTCCCGCAGCTCTAC.

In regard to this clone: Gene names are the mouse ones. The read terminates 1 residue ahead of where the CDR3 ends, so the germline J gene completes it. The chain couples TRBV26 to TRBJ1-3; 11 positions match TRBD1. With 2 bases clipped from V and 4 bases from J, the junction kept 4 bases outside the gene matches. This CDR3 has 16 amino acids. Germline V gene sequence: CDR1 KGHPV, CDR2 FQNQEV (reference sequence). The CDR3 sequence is CASSLAGTGGGNTLYF. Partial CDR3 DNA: TGTGCCAGCAGTCTGGCCGGGACAGGGGGAGGAAATACGCTCTAT. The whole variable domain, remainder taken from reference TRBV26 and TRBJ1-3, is NSKVIQTPRYLVKGQGQKAKMRCIPEKGHPVVFWYQQNKNNEFKFLINFQNQEVLQQIDMTEKRFSAECPSNSPCSLEIQSSEAGDSALYLCASSLAGTGGGNTLYFGEGSRLIVV.